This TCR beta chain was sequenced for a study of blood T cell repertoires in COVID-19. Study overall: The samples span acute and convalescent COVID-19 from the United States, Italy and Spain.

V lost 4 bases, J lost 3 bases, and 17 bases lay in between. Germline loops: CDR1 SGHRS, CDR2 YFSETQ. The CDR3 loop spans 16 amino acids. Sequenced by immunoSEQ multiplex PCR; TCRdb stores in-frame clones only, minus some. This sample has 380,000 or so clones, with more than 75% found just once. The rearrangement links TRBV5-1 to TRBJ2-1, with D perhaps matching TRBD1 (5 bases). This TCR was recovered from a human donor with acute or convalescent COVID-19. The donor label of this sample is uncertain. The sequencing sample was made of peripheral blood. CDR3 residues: CASSTRDRPDYNEQFF. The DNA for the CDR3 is TGCGCCAGCAGCACTCGTGACAGACCAGACTACAATGAGCAGTTCTTC.